This entry is about one TCR beta chain. Its antigen is not yet known. No much larger clonotype is one base removed from it; base qualities were not supplied. V is shortened by 5 bases, J by 0 bases, and the region joining them spans 17 bases. Taken from cysteine to phenylalanine, the CDR3 has 17 residues. Here the CDR3 DNA is all that survives: 51 bases in frame from base 1. CDR1 and CDR2, per the germline V gene (reference sequence), are MNHNY and SVGAGI. In light of the paper, this sample's time point label describes: baseline before first vaccination. Samples from vaccinated people were obtained from the UK trials COV001 and COV002, which included a single-blind randomized controlled phase 2/3 trial of AZD1222 (ChAdOx1 nCoV-19) in healthy adults. Trial participant PBMC samples were collected at day 0 and day 28 after the second dose for TCRbeta chain sequencing. The data originate from a study of T cell responses to AZD1222 COVID-19 vaccine (dated by TCRdb to the early 2020s). About the study as a whole: AZD1222 recipients given second doses at about 4 weeks or at about 12 weeks were pooled, since spike-specific TCR depth and breadth were not found to differ between the two schedules. TCR sequencing covered over 230 trial participants: 207 given two doses of AZD1222 and 26 given two doses of MenACWY control vaccine. Trial participants were enrolled into age subgroups of 18-55, 56-69 and 70-plus years, which contained 148, 28 and 57 TCR-sequenced participants, respectively. Findings and caveats that apply to the study as a whole: The vaccine-associated CD4 TCRs covered the entire spike protein, and the dominant responses fell in regions 160-218 and 743-854. In the small 56-69-year group, the increase in depth fell short of significance, most likely because of low power. Participants were mostly white British and included more females than males, and it was suggested by the authors that clonal diversity may have been underestimated. Nearly half of unique spike-specific TCRs reportedly recognized epitopes outside regions mutated in the B.1.351 and B.1.1.7 variants. Conclusions about previously exposed vaccinees were limited because only six AZD1222 recipients were SARS-CoV-2 seropositive at baseline. Because no samples from the day 14 peak response were available, repertoires could be characterized only after the peak T cell response. After two AZD1222 doses, both the breadth and the depth of spike-specific TCRs were significantly higher than at day 0 and than in MenACWY recipients.

The CDR3 regions of human TCRbeta chains were analyzed by immunosequencing. From the authors' description of their analysis: Repertoire TCRs were matched against a reference library of SARS-CoV-2-specific TCRs generated with the MIRA antigen-specificity platform. Breadth was defined as the fraction of unique TCRs that were SARS-CoV-2-associated. Depth was defined as the fraction of total T cells that were SARS-CoV-2-associated. Using the MIRA data, each spike-specific TCR was mapped to the spike region that the TCR reacts to and placed in a CD4 or CD8 class. Log10-transformed breadth and depth values were compared by one-way ANOVA with Sidak's multiple comparisons tests. The immuneACCESS repertoire file appears here via TCRdb, limited to in-frame rearrangements. These files lack a portion of the clones; in checked studies, under half of the deficit traces to unresolved V genes, and the cause of the others is not known. V, J and clone size were drawn from that table, and D and trimming were deduced from the DNA. In this sample the table shows 150,000 or so clones, over 75% of which occur a single time. Of the sample, under 25% is held by the ten largest clones.

This sample comprised peripheral blood, obtained on day 0 of AZD1222 vaccination. The receptor's source is an adult in good health. The chain couples TRBV6-6 to TRBJ1-5; no D gene is confidently identified. The CDR3 region reads CASSRYSRQYSNQPQHF. The DNA is TGTGCCAGCAGTCGTTACTCGCGGCAGTATAGCAATCAGCCCCAGCATTTT.